Listed below are T cell receptor beta chains from one sample, sequenced in a study of blood T cell repertoires in COVID-19. Measured with immunoSEQ multiplex PCR; TCRdb has only the in-frame clones, and not every one. Of some 220,000 clones listed, over 80% are singletons. Specimen: peripheral blood. The receptors were sampled from a human donor in a cohort sampled during active COVID-19. Both conserved end residues are part of each CDR3. A D gene is named only where the DNA matches it firmly. Not every row has a clone size; where given, it reads once, few, many or a size class.

clone_size	v_call	j_call	d_call	cdr3_nt	cdr3_aa
.	TRBV18	TRBJ1-5	TRBD1	TGTGCCAGCTCACTTGACAGGGGACGGCAGCCCCAGCATTTT	CASSLDRGRQPQHF
.	TRBV15	TRBJ1-3	.	TGTGCCACCAGCAGCTACAGGTCCTCTGGAAACACCATATATTTT	CATSSYRSSGNTIYF
.	TRBV28	TRBJ1-5	TRBD1	TGTGCCAGCAGTTTATACCGGCAGGGGGCCATCCAGCCCCAGCATTTT	CASSLYRQGAIQPQHF
.	TRBV27	TRBJ1-6	.	TGTGCCAGCAGCGAAAGGGGCTATAATTCACCCCTCCACTTT	CASSERGYNSPLHF
.	TRBV5-5	TRBJ2-7	.	TGTGCCAGCAGCTCTAAGGTAGCGGCCCTCTACGAGCAGTACTTC	CASSSKVAALYEQYF
once	TRBV10-3	TRBJ2-2	TRBD2	TGTGCCTCTTGGACTAGCGGGGAGCTGTTTTTT	CASWTSGELFF
.	TRBV30	TRBJ1-2	.	TGTGCCTGGAGTGTTTATTCGGGCTACACCTTC	CAWSVYSGYTF
.	TRBV5-6	TRBJ1-5	TRBD1	TGTGCCAGCAGCTTGGGGACAGGGGGCTGGAGCAATCAGCCCCAGCATTTT	CASSLGTGGWSNQPQHF
.	TRBV5-4	TRBJ1-5	.	TGTGCCAGCAGCTCCGGCCCTTTCGGGGAACAGCCCCAGCATTTT	CASSSGPFGEQPQHF
.	TRBV27	TRBJ2-7	TRBD2	TGTGCCAGCAGTTTGGTAGCGGGAGGCTCCCCTTCCTACGAGCAGTACTTC	CASSLVAGGSPSYEQYF
once	TRBV7-9	TRBJ2-2	TRBD2	TGTGCCAGCACGGGCAGCGGCGGGGGAGCCGCCGGGGAGCTGTTTTTT	CASTGSGGGAAGELFF
.	TRBV20-1	TRBJ2-5	.	TGCAGTGCTAGTGTCCGTGGAGGGTTAGAGACCCAGTACTTC	CSASVRGGLETQYF
once	TRBV5-8	TRBJ2-7	.	TGTGCCAGCAGCTTGTACACAGGTTATCAGCAGTACTTC	CASSLYTGYQQYF
.	TRBV24-1	TRBJ2-1	TRBD1	TGTGCCACCAGTGACGGGGACAGGGGGGGGAATGAGCAGTTCTTC	CATSDGDRGGNEQFF
.	TRBV18	TRBJ2-5	.	TGTGCCAGCTCACCACAGGGGGGGGTTCAAGAGACCCAGTACTTC	CASSPQGGVQETQYF
.	TRBV24-1	TRBJ2-5	.	TGTGCCACCAGTGACCGAGGCAAAGAGACCCAGTACTTC	CATSDRGKETQYF
.	TRBV7-9	TRBJ1-5	.	TGTGCCAGCGGGGCGATTCAGCCCCAGCATTTT	CASGAIQPQHF
.	TRBV19	TRBJ1-6	.	TGTGCCAGTAGTATGACGGGGAGCTCCTATAATTCACCCCTCCACTTT	CASSMTGSSYNSPLHF
few	TRBV5-6	TRBJ1-5	TRBD1	TGTGCCAGCAGCGCGGGACAGGGACGGAGTCAGCCCCAGCATTTT	CASSAGQGRSQPQHF
.	TRBV12-3/TRBV12-4	TRBJ2-3	.	TGTGCCAGCAGTTTCCCCGGCACAGATACGCAGTATTTT	CASSFPGTDTQYF
.	TRBV7-2	TRBJ1-4	TRBD1	TGTGCCAGCAGCTTGGGGGACAGGGGAAGAAATGAAAAACTGTTTTTT	CASSLGDRGRNEKLFF
few	TRBV5-1	TRBJ2-3	TRBD1	TGCGCCAGCAGTGAGGACAGGCCAGATACGCAGTATTTT	CASSEDRPDTQYF
.	TRBV10-3	TRBJ2-7	.	TGTGCCACCGGTTACTCCTACGAGCAGTACTTC	CATGYSYEQYF
.	TRBV4-1	TRBJ2-1	TRBD1	TGCGCCAGCAGCCAATTTTCCGGGACAGGGGGCTTCAATGAGCAGTTCTTC	CASSQFSGTGGFNEQFF
.	TRBV27	TRBJ2-6	.	TGTGCCAGCAGTCCTAGCTCTGGGGCCAACGTCCTGACTTTC	CASSPSSGANVLTF
.	TRBV5-4	TRBJ1-2	.	TGCGCCAGCAGCTTGAGCGGGGGCGGAAACTATGGCTACACCTTC	CASSLSGGGNYGYTF
.	TRBV28	TRBJ1-5	TRBD1	TGTGCCACAGACAGGGGGAGGTATCAGCCCCAGCATTTT	CATDRGRYQPQHF
.	TRBV20-1	TRBJ1-6	.	TGCAGTGCTAGTGAGGGGCATGAGTATTCACCCCTCCACTTT	CSASEGHEYSPLHF
.	TRBV5-4	TRBJ1-4	.	TGTGCCAGCAGCTTAGACGGACAGAATCATGAAAAACTGTTTTTT	CASSLDGQNHEKLFF
.	TRBV7-9	TRBJ2-3	TRBD1	TGTGCCAGCAGCACCGGGACAGGGGGCGGAGATACGCAGTATTTT	CASSTGTGGGDTQYF
.	TRBV11-1	TRBJ2-5	.	TGTGCCAGCAGTACTAGCCTCTTAGAGACCCAGTACTTC	CASSTSLLETQYF
.	TRBV9	TRBJ2-3	.	TGTGCCAGCAGCGGAACTAGGGGCACAGATACGCAGTATTTT	CASSGTRGTDTQYF
.	TRBV7-2	TRBJ2-7	.	TGTGCCAGCAGCCAGAACAGGGATCTCGAGCAGTACTTC	CASSQNRDLEQYF
.	TRBV18	TRBJ1-3	.	TGTGCCAGCTCACCGGGACAAGCCTCTGGAAACACCATATATTTT	CASSPGQASGNTIYF
.	TRBV11-2	TRBJ2-7	TRBD2	TGTGCCAGCAGCTTCGGGACTAGCGGGATGTACGAGCAGTACTTC	CASSFGTSGMYEQYF
once	TRBV7-2	TRBJ2-4	.	TGTGCCAGCAGCCCTCGAGGTTCTAGGGGTAAAAACATTCAGTACTTC	CASSPRGSRGKNIQYF
.	TRBV21-1	TRBJ1-5	.	TGTGCCAGCACCGGACCGGACAGGGGGGGAGATCAGCCCCAGCATTTT	CASTGPDRGGDQPQHF
few	TRBV12-3/TRBV12-4	TRBJ2-2	TRBD1	TGTGCCAGCAGTCCGGGGACAGGGGGCAGGATTTTT	CASSPGTGGRIF
.	TRBV19	TRBJ1-5	.	TGTGCCAGTAGTATCCTAGGGGAACTGAGGCAGCCCCAGCATTTT	CASSILGELRQPQHF
.	TRBV27	TRBJ2-7	.	TGTGCCAGCAGTTCCAGGATCTACGAGCAGTACTTC	CASSSRIYEQYF
.	TRBV5-4	TRBJ2-4	TRBD1	TGTGCCAGCAGCTCACCACCAGGGGGACAAAACATTCAGTACTTC	CASSSPPGGQNIQYF
.	TRBV12-3/TRBV12-4	TRBJ1-1	.	TGTGCCACCTACAGGAACACTGAAGCTTTCTTT	CATYRNTEAFF
.	TRBV7-2	TRBJ2-3	.	TGTGCCAGCAGCACACCAGGAAACACAGATACGCAGTATTTT	CASSTPGNTDTQYF
.	TRBV5-1	TRBJ2-3	.	TGCGCCAGCAGCTCCCCAGCGGGCACTACAGATACGCAGTATTTT	CASSSPAGTTDTQYF
.	TRBV4-1	TRBJ2-5	TRBD2	TGCGCCAGCAGCCACGGGACTAGCGGGAGGGGGCACCAAGAGACCCAGTACTTC	CASSHGTSGRGHQETQYF
.	TRBV6-1	TRBJ1-3	.	TGTGCCAGCAGTTATGCAGGGCCTGGAAACACCATATATTTT	CASSYAGPGNTIYF
.	TRBV30	TRBJ1-2	.	TGTGCCTGGATTCGGGGGGAGGGTGGCTACACCTTC	CAWIRGEGGYTF
few	TRBV27	TRBJ1-5	TRBD1	TGTGCCAGCAGTCCGATACAGGGGAGGAATCAGCCCCAGCATTTT	CASSPIQGRNQPQHF
.	TRBV19	TRBJ2-1	TRBD2	TGTGCCAGTAGTGTAAGCGGGAGATACAATGAGCAGTTCTTC	CASSVSGRYNEQFF
.	TRBV6-5	TRBJ1-6	.	TGTGCCAGCAGTTATCTGGTCATTCAGGATAATTCACCCCTCCACTTT	CASSYLVIQDNSPLHF
.	TRBV21-1	TRBJ1-1	.	TGTGCCAGCAGCAACCGCATTTACGGGAACACTGAAGCTTTCTTT	CASSNRIYGNTEAFF
.	TRBV6-4	TRBJ1-4	.	TGTGCCAGCAGTGCCAGCTCCCGCGGCGACGAAAAACTGTTTTTT	CASSASSRGDEKLFF
.	TRBV5-4	TRBJ1-3	.	TGTGCCAGCAGCACAGGACAGCGAGACTCTGGAAACACCATATATTTT	CASSTGQRDSGNTIYF
.	TRBV11-3	TRBJ1-1	.	TGTGCCAGCAGCTTATCGGCAGGGATGAACACTGAAGCTTTCTTT	CASSLSAGMNTEAFF
few	TRBV27	TRBJ1-2	TRBD1	TGTGCCAGCAGGAGATCCGGGACAGGGAAAGGCTACACCTTC	CASRRSGTGKGYTF
.	TRBV12-3/TRBV12-4	TRBJ2-1	.	TGTGCCAGCAGTTTGGAGTCGTTTGAGCAGTTCTTC	CASSLESFEQFF